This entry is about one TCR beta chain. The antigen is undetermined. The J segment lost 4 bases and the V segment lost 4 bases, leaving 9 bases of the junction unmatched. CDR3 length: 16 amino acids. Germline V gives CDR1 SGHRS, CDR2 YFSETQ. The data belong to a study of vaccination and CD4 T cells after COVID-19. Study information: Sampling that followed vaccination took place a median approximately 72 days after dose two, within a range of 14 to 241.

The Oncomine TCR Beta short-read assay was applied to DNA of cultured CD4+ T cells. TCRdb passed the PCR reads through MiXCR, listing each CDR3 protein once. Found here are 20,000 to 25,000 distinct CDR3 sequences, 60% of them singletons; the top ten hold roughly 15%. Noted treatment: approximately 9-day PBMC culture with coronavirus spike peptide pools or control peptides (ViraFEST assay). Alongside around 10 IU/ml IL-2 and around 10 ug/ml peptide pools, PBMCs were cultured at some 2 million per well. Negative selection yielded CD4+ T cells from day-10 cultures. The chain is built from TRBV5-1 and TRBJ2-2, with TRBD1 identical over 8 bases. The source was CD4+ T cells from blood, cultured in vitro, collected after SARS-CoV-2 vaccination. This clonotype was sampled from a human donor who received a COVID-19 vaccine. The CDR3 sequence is CASSPDRAASTGELFF. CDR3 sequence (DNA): TGCGCCAGCAGCCCGGACAGGGCCGCGAGCACCGGGGAGCTGTTTTTT.